The clone carrying this TCR beta chain was recorded many times. Its antigen is currently unknown. Each sample yielded at least 6 million isolated PBMCs. The sample originates from a study of blood T cells in healthy people across ages. Next came a second PCR, run for about 7 to 12 cycles, which used a sample-barcoded 5' primer along with a J-beta primer mix. TCRdb ran MiXCR on the 5' RACE reads and lists one entry per CDR3 protein. The sample carries hundreds of thousands of distinct CDR3 sequences, 36% recorded once. With V trimmed by 4 bases and J by 4 bases, 6 bases remained unmatched. CDR3 length: 15 amino acids. The germline V gene has CDR1 KGHSH and CDR2 LQKENI. Overall study findings and caveats: Diversity was higher, and naive CD4+ cells more numerous, in long-lived donors than in aged donors. Across the age range, TCR beta diversity per million T cells fell in a roughly linear way.

Sequencing input: blood. The gene calls are TRBV18 and TRBJ1-2; TRBD1 matches 10 bases. The sequence came from a man aged 18 to 35 in good health. The CDR3 sequence: CASSQGQGQIYGYTF. The CDR3 coding sequence is TGTGCCAGCTCACAGGGACAGGGGCAGATCTATGGCTACACCTTC.